The clone carrying this T cell receptor (beta chain) was detected only once. Seattle's cohort entered during active infection and was followed longitudinally. Looked up from germline, CDR1 is LGHNA and CDR2 is YSLEER. The CDR3 is 15 residues long. With 4 bases removed from V and 1 base from J, the gap between germline ends came to 13 bases. These data originate in a study of blood T cell repertoires in COVID-19. Across the whole study: COVID-19 samples, acute and convalescent, were from the United States, Italy and Spain.

Measured with immunoSEQ multiplex PCR; TCRdb has only the in-frame clones, and not every one. This sample has approximately 350,000 clones, with approximately 86% found just once. This receptor was obtained from a woman aged 55-69 years with COVID-19, enrolled during active disease. Sequencing input: peripheral blood. The gene calls are TRBV4-3 and TRBJ1-1, with unresolved D. This CDR3 is CASSLSLARNTEAFF. The CDR3 nucleotides read TGCGCCAGCAGCCTGTCCTTGGCCCGGAACACTGAAGCTTTCTTT.